What follows describes a single T cell receptor (beta chain). TCRdb's table, derived via immunoSEQ multiplex PCR, lists solely in-frame clones and lacks some. The table has about 190,000 clones, 86% seen once; the top ten hold approximately 25%. This record belongs to a study of blood T cell repertoires in COVID-19. V lost 5 bases and J lost 2, with 9 bases in between. Germline CDR1 and CDR2: KGHSH and LQKENI. The CDR3 has 13 amino acids. Sequences were obtained from PBMCs or T cells enriched from blood (not recorded which). This rearrangement joins TRBV18 to TRBJ1-1; D is perhaps TRBD1 (5 bases). The TCR comes from a middle-aged woman in a cohort exposed to, infected with or recovered from COVID-19 (not recorded which). CDR3 in amino acids: CASSSTGNTEAFF. CDR3 coding DNA: TGTGCCAGCTCATCTACAGGAAACACTGAAGCTTTCTTT.